The rows below give T cell receptor beta chains drawn from one sample of a study of T cells after yellow fever vaccination. TCRdb passed the 5' RACE reads through MiXCR, listing each CDR3 protein once. The sample lists about 320,000 distinct CDR3 sequences; around 12% were seen once. The material sequenced was CD4+ T cells sorted from PBMCs, taken 15 days after the yellow fever booster vaccination. The receptors were sampled from a man aged 18 to 29 who received the YFV17D yellow fever vaccine. The CDR3 runs from the conserved cysteine through the conserved F or W.

CASSAGTEFSEQYF | TRBV5-4 | 14 | TRBJ2-7
CASSKKGLTGELFF | TRBV21-1 | 14 | TRBJ2-2
CASSQVRSDSPLHF | TRBV3-1 | 14 | TRBJ1-6
CSARPRGLGLETPDTQYF | TRBV20-1 | 18 | TRBJ2-3
CASSPDKGGISNQPQHF | TRBV18 | 17 | TRBJ1-5
CASSRTTMDGELFF | TRBV5-1 | 14 | TRBJ2-2
CASSVGIGQGEYNEQFF | TRBV6-4 | 17 | TRBJ2-1
CASRKVETDTQYF | TRBV6-6 | 13 | TRBJ2-3
CASSLTVDSLSNYGYTF | TRBV5-1 | 17 | TRBJ1-2
CASSAGENYGYTF | TRBV12-3/TRBV12-4 | 13 | TRBJ1-2
CASSFSGQGAANEKLFF | TRBV28 | 17 | TRBJ1-4
CASSQDGTGYGYTF | TRBV4-2 | 14 | TRBJ1-2
CASSIVGGVRDQPQHF | TRBV19 | 16 | TRBJ1-5
CASSIRNVGVINQPQHF | TRBV19 | 17 | TRBJ1-5
CATSRGGSYNSPLHF | TRBV15 | 15 | TRBJ1-6
CASSQKNLAGADTQYF | TRBV4-3 | 16 | TRBJ2-3
CASSLFGRGYTF | TRBV5-1 | 12 | TRBJ1-2
CASSVRRGGSNTGELFF | TRBV9 | 17 | TRBJ2-2
CASSLGKANYGYTF | TRBV11-1 | 14 | TRBJ1-2
CATGNDRDTEAFF | TRBV7-2 | 13 | TRBJ1-1
CASSKGDRVRGYTF | TRBV4-3 | 14 | TRBJ1-2
CASSLQGAGYEQYF | TRBV12-3/TRBV12-4 | 14 | TRBJ2-7